This passage covers 27 T cell receptor beta chains from one sample sequenced in a study of molecular identifiers for immune sequencing clone quantification. A single record per CDR3 protein comes from TCRdb applying MiXCR to the PCR reads. The data show 400,000 to 600,000 distinct CDR3 sequences, about a fifth seen once. The sample was naive CD8+ T cells from blood, with Jurkat cell RNA spiked in. As to subset: FACS-sorted CD8+CD4-CCR7+CD45RA+ naive T cells. The receptors derive from a human donor in good health. Some libraries in this study had Jurkat cell RNA spiked in.

This clonotype has only a few counts. The gene calls are TRBV12-3 or TRBV12-4 and TRBJ1-6; TRBD1 might be the D (6 bases). The length of the CDR3 is 15 residues. V was cut by 4 bases and J by 6 bases, with 13 bases left in between. The CDR3: CASSSRGLFNSPLHF. Written as DNA, the CDR3 is TGTGCCAGCAGTTCCAGGGGATTGTTTAATTCACCCCTCCACTTT.

This clonotype was recorded at least ten times. The chain couples TRBV9 to TRBJ1-3, with D maybe TRBD1 (5 bases). Germline CDR1 and CDR2: SGDLS and YYNGEE. CDR3 length: 17 residues. Trimming left V 3 bases short and J 0 bases short, with 16 bases between. In DNA, the CDR3 is TGTGCCAGCAGCGACGACAGCCAAACTAGCTCTGGAAACACCATATATTTT. It translates to CASSDDSQTSSGNTIYF.

In this sample, this clonotype turned up many times. The V call is TRBV5-6, the J call TRBJ1-1; 9 bases map to TRBD1. Germline V lookup: CDR1 SGHDT, CDR2 YYEEEE. CDR3 length: 16 residues. J was trimmed by 0 bases and V by 0 bases; bases with no gene match: 3. The CDR3 coding sequence is TGTGCCAGCAGCTTGGAGGGACAGGGAATGAACACTGAAGCTTTCTTT. Its translation is CASSLEGQGMNTEAFF.

The table lists this clonotype with many counts. V usage is TRBV7-6 and J usage is TRBJ1-1; 10 nucleotides agree with TRBD1. The germline V gene encodes CDR1 SGHVS and CDR2 FNYEAQ. J gave up 4 bases and V 3 bases, and 11 bases lay outside the gene matches. CDR3 size: 17 residues. The CDR3 is CASSFLSGGQGITEAFF. The CDR3 coding sequence is TGTGCCAGCAGCTTCCTAAGTGGGGGACAGGGGATCACTGAAGCTTTCTTT.

Regarding this clonotype: A read error may be the cause here, since a much bigger clone is one base away. Because the CDR3 is missing its conserved closing phenylalanine or tryptophan, this is likely a read error. The rearrangement uses TRBV4-3 and TRBJ1-5; D is perhaps TRBD1 (5 bases). The CDR3 totals 16 residues. Germline V gene data show CDR1 as LGHNA and CDR2 as YSLEER. Trimming pared 1 base from V and 0 bases from J, leaving 10 bases between. In nucleotides, the CDR3 is TGCGCCAGCAGCCAAGGCCTAGGGGCTAGCAATCAGCCCCAGCATTTA. Its translation: CASSQGLGASNQPQHL.

In this sample, this clonotype turned up many times. The genes are TRBV4-3 and TRBJ2-7; D might be TRBD1 (5 bases). The CDR3 spans 15 residues. The V end was cut by 0 bases, the J end by 2 bases, with 11 bases between. In germline, CDR1 is LGHNA, CDR2 YSLEER. CDR3: CASSQERSRAYEQYF. The CDR3 DNA follows: TGCGCCAGCAGCCAAGAGAGGAGCAGGGCCTACGAGCAGTACTTC.

In the case of this clonotype: A much larger clonotype is one base distant, so this may be a read error. The chain recombines TRBV5-1 with TRBJ2-7, with a possible D match to TRBD1 (6 bases). This CDR3 has 14 residues. CDR1 SGHRS and CDR2 YFSETQ come from the germline V gene. This chain's CDR3 is CASSGEDRYYERYF. CDR3 bases: TGCGCCAGCAGCGGAGAGGACAGATACTACGAGCGGTACTTC. Full variable domain (outside the CDR3, taken from reference TRBV5-1 and TRBJ2-7): KAGVTQTPRYLIKTRGQQVTLSCSPISGHRSVSWYQQTPGQGLQFLFEYFSETQRNKGNFPGRFSGRQFSNSRSEMNVSTLELGDSALYLCASSGEDRYYERYFGPGTRLTVT.

For this clonotype: A single base separates this from a much larger clone, so it may be a read error. The chain is built from TRBV25-1 and TRBJ2-7, with D perhaps TRBD2 (6 bases). Germline values: CDR1 MGHDK, CDR2 SYGVNS. The CDR3 totals 15 residues. The CDR3 DNA follows: TGTGCCAGCAGTGAACCGGGGGACGGCTCCTACGAGCGGTACTTC. Residues: CASSEPGDGSYERYF.

This clonotype was seen a few times. The rearrangement uses TRBV6-1 and TRBJ1-2; the D is unclear. This CDR3 spans 15 amino acids. Trimming took off 2 bases at V and 0 bases at J, with 10 bases between the two ends. Germline lookup yields CDR1 MNHNS and CDR2 SASEGT. Here the CDR3 reads CASSERRAANYGYTF. The CDR3 DNA reads TGTGCCAGCAGTGAAAGAAGGGCAGCTAACTATGGCTACACCTTC.

V is TRBV6-4 and J is TRBJ2-5; TRBD1 agrees at 9 bases. CDR1 is MRHNA, CDR2 SNTAGT, per germline. This CDR3 has 13 amino acids. The CDR3 DNA is TGTGCTATCACGGGGGACAGGGTAGAGACCCAGTACTTC. The encoded protein is CAITGDRVETQYF.

This clonotype was recorded at least ten times. V and J are TRBV2 and TRBJ1-1; D uncertain. Germline assignment: CDR1 SNHLY and CDR2 FYNNEI. The CDR3 is 14 amino acids. Trimming cost V 1 base and J 4 bases, with 10 bases left between them. For the CDR3, the DNA is TGTGCCAGCAGTGAAGGAATAGGGATCACTGAAGCTTTCTTT. It codes for CASSEGIGITEAFF.

This clonotype appeared many times. The chain has TRBV9 and TRBJ2-2; D is perhaps TRBD1 or TRBD2 (5 bases each). V lost 2 bases and J 4 bases, leaving 12 bases between the germline ends. In germline, CDR1 is SGDLS, CDR2 YYNGEE. The CDR3 is 15 amino acids. As DNA, the CDR3 is TGTGCCAGCAGCGTTGACGGGGCGAGCACCGGGGAGCTGTTTTTT. Translated: CASSVDGASTGELFF.

This clonotype has a count of ten or more. The rearrangement joins TRBV7-2 to TRBJ2-1; 9 bases map to TRBD1. With V trimmed by 4 bases and J by 7 bases, 17 bases remained unmatched. Germline V CDR1 and CDR2: SGHTA, FQGNSA. The CDR3 runs 18 residues. This CDR3 reads CASSSHISGTGFMNEQFF. CDR3 nucleotide sequence: TGTGCCAGCAGCTCACATATATCCGGGACAGGGTTTATGAATGAGCAGTTCTTC. The variable domain in full, completed from reference TRBV7-2 and TRBJ2-1, reads GAGVSQSPSNKVTEKGKDVELRCDPISGHTALYWYRQSLGQGLEFLIYFQGNSAPDKSGLPSDRFSAERTGGSVSTLTIQRTQQEDSAVYLCASSSHISGTGFMNEQFFGPGTRLTVL.

This clonotype was observed a few times. The chain is built from TRBV6-5 and TRBJ2-7, with TRBD1 matching 9 bases. V lost 4 bases, J lost 2 bases, and 6 bases stayed unmatched. The CDR3 consists of 15 residues. Germline values: CDR1 MNHEY, CDR2 SVGAGI. CDR3: CASSFGQGRTYEQYF. CDR3 DNA sequence: TGTGCCAGCAGTTTCGGACAGGGGAGGACCTACGAGCAGTACTTC.

This clonotype occurred many times. V and J are TRBV7-8 and TRBJ1-4; TRBD1 aligns across 8 bases. Losses at the gene ends were 4 bases for V and 4 bases for J; bases not matched to a gene: 5. This CDR3 region has 15 residues. Per germline, CDR1 SGHVS and CDR2 FQNEAQ. CDR3 DNA: TGTGCCAGCAGCTCCAGGGGGCTGGGTAATGAAAAACTGTTTTTT. Translation gives CASSSRGLGNEKLFF.

The chain combines TRBV11-2 with TRBJ2-5, with D possibly being TRBD2 (6 bases). Trimming removed 2 bases from V and 9 bases from J, with 13 bases in between. Germline CDR1 and CDR2: SGHAT and FQNNGV. This CDR3 contains 13 residues. The CDR3 protein is CASSLLSWGAQYF. CDR3 bases: TGTGCCAGCAGCTTACTTTCCTGGGGGGCCCAGTACTTC.

This clonotype was seen a few times. V usage is TRBV2 and J usage is TRBJ2-5, with 8 bases lining up with TRBD1. V was pared by 6 bases and J by 5 bases, with 11 bases of the junction left unmatched. This CDR3 has 15 residues. The germline V gene has CDR1 SNHLY and CDR2 FYNNEI. CDR3 residues: CASSNPGQEGETQYF. CDR3 coding DNA: TGTGCCAGCAGCAATCCGGGACAGGAAGGCGAGACCCAGTACTTC. Full variable domain (missing parts from reference TRBV2 and TRBJ2-5): EPEVTQTPSHQVTQMGQEVILRCVPISNHLYFYWYRQILGQKVEFLVSFYNNEISEKSEIFDDQFSVERPDGSNFTLKIRSTKLEDSAMYFCASSNPGQEGETQYFGPGTRLLVL.

As regards this clonotype: This may be a read error, as it is one base from a much larger clone. This rearrangement joins TRBV4-2 to TRBJ2-7; no reliable D call. Germline V CDR1 and CDR2: LGHNA, YNFKEQ. The V and J ends lost 1 base and 0 bases respectively, with 16 bases between them. The CDR3 is made up of 17 amino acids. CDR3 protein: CASSQGPPAVNSYEQYF. For the CDR3, the DNA is TGTGCCAGCAGCCAAGGACCCCCCGCGGTTAACTCCTACGAGCAGTACTTC.

V usage is TRBV27 and J usage is TRBJ2-2; 10 positions match TRBD2. The germline CDR1 and CDR2 sequences are MNHEY and SMNVEV (reference sequence). This CDR3 spans 18 amino acids. Trimming cost V 2 bases and J 3 bases; bases outside gene matches: 9. CDR3 region: CASSLRPSGSMDTGELFF. The CDR3 region has the DNA TGTGCCAGCAGTTTAAGGCCTAGCGGGAGTATGGACACCGGGGAGCTGTTTTTT.

The gene calls are TRBV7-6 and TRBJ1-5, with D tentatively TRBD1 (5 bases). CDR1 SGHVS and CDR2 FNYEAQ come from the germline V gene. CDR3 length equals 13 residues. V was clipped by 1 base and J by 5 bases, with 6 bases between them. CDR3 sequence reads: CASSLGQHQPQHF. The CDR3 DNA follows: TGTGCCAGCAGCTTAGGACAGCATCAGCCCCAGCATTTT.

This clonotype has at least ten counts. This chain uses TRBV20-1 with TRBJ2-7, with TRBD2 identical over 8 bases. V lost 7 bases and J lost 2; bases outside the gene matches: 4. CDR1 DFQATT and CDR2 SNEGSKA come from the germline V gene (reference sequence). This CDR3 contains 12 residues. CDR3 protein: CSVGTSPYEQYF. The CDR3 DNA reads as TGCAGTGTGGGGACTAGTCCCTACGAGCAGTACTTC.

Details on this clonotype: This may stem from a read error, because a much larger clone lies one nucleotide away. The chain combines TRBV7-9 with TRBJ2-5; 10 nucleotides match TRBD1. Per germline, CDR1 SEHNR and CDR2 FQNEAQ (reference sequence). The CDR3 spans 16 residues. CDR3 loop: CASSFPGQGSPEAQYF. In DNA, the CDR3 is TGTGCCAGCAGCTTCCCGGGACAGGGGTCCCCAGAGGCCCAGTACTTC.

This clonotype was detected ten times or more. The chain carries TRBV7-9 and TRBJ2-1, with 8 bases identical to TRBD1. V lost 0 bases to trimming and J lost 2 bases; unmatched junction nucleotides: 3. Germline-derived CDR1 and CDR2 are SEHNR and FQNEAQ (reference sequence). The CDR3 is made up of 16 amino acids. The CDR3 region is CASSLATGGTYNEQFF. For the CDR3, the DNA is TGTGCCAGCAGCTTAGCTACAGGGGGGACCTACAATGAGCAGTTCTTC.

In its sample, this clonotype was seen many times. V is TRBV6-2 or TRBV6-3 and J is TRBJ2-7, with a possible D match to TRBD2 (6 bases). This CDR3 has 13 amino acids. Trimming pared 3 bases from V and 2 bases from J, leaving 8 bases between. Looked up from germline, CDR1 is MNHEY and CDR2 is SVGEGT. This CDR3 is CASSYWEAYEQYF. The CDR3 DNA sequence: TGTGCCAGCAGTTATTGGGAGGCCTACGAGCAGTACTTC.

A remark on this clonotype: Just one base apart from a much larger clone, this may be a read error. No conserved phenylalanine or tryptophan ends this CDR3, so it is likely a read error. This sequence joins TRBV7-2 and TRBJ2-1; D tentatively fits TRBD1 or TRBD2 (6 bases each). V was cut by 4 bases and J by 6 bases, with 13 bases left in between. Germline CDR1 is SGHTA and CDR2 is FQGNSA. There are 14 residues in the CDR3. CDR3 nucleotides: TGTGCCAGCAGCTCCCTATCGGGGGCCAATGAGCAGTTCCTC. This translates into CASSSLSGANEQFL.

The CDR3 region has the DNA TGTGCCAGCGGTTTGGTCGGCGCCACTGAAGCTTTCTTT. Translating gives CASGLVGATEAFF. The gene calls are TRBV6-5 and TRBJ1-1; D is unclear. This CDR3 contains 13 residues. Germline CDR1 is MNHEY and CDR2 is SVGAGI. Trimming cost V 8 bases and J 4 bases, with 14 bases left between them.

There are many counts of this clonotype. The rearrangement uses TRBV5-6 and TRBJ2-3; 14 bases are a match to TRBD2. This CDR3 is 16 amino acids long. The V and J ends lost 3 bases and 3 bases, in that order; junction bases with no gene match: 3. Looked up from germline, CDR1 is SGHDT and CDR2 is YYEEEE. The CDR3: CASSWGTSGRTDTQYF. In DNA, the CDR3 is TGTGCCAGCAGCTGGGGGACTAGCGGGAGAACAGATACGCAGTATTTT.